The source of this TCR beta chain is a study of cytomegalovirus exposure and HLA in healthy donors. All donors participated as healthy donors of bone marrow. The study ran its PCR with 60 Vbeta and 13 Jbeta primers. Profiled with immunoSEQ multiplex PCR; TCRdb holds only in-frame clones, not every one. Of 100,000 to 150,000 clones detected, roughly 75% appear once; the ten largest clones hold 1.2%. Germline values: CDR1 SGHRS, CDR2 YFSETQ. The CDR3 length is 15 residues. The ends were cut back, 1 base at V and 7 bases at J, with 15 bases in the middle. The chain joins TRBV5-1 to TRBJ2-1, with a tentative D call TRBD2 (5 bases). Sample: PBMCs. The clonotype comes from a female donor in good health and CMV-seronegative. The CDR3 region has the DNA TGCGCCAGCAGCTTGTGGGAATCCTCGGGAAATGAGCAGTTCTTC. Translating gives CASSLWESSGNEQFF.